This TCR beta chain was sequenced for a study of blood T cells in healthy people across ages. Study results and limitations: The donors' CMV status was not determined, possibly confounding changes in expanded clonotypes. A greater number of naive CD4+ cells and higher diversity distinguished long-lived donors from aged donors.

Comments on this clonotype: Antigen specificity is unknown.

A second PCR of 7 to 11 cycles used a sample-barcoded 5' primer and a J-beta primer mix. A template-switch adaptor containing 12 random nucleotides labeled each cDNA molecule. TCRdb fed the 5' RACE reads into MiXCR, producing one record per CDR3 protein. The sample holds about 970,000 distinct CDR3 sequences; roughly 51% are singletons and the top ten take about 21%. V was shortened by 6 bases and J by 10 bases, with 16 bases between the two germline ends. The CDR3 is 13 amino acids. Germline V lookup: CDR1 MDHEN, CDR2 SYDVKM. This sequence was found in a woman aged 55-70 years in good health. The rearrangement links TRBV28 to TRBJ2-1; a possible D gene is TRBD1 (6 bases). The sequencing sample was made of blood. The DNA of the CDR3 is TGTGCCAGCAGCCCCTATGGGGGCAGGGAGCAGTTCTTC. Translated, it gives CASSPYGGREQFF.